One sample yielded the 5 T cell receptor beta chains listed below, sequenced in a study of regulatory T cells in long-lasting Graves disease. Documented time point: newly diagnosed GD, antithyroid drugs for less than 3 months. With RNA extracted from PBMCs as input, the TCR library was made. Combining iRepertoire HTBI primers with Arm-PCR of CDR3 regions, the authors built TCR beta libraries. A single record per CDR3 protein comes from TCRdb applying MiXCR to the multiplex PCR reads. The table has roughly 360,000 distinct CDR3 sequences, 10% to 15% seen once. The data also belong to a second study, concerning T cells in Graves' hyperthyroidism and ophthalmopathy.

Sequencing was performed on peripheral blood mononuclear cells (PBMCs), taken at new diagnosis, from a patient treated with antithyroid drugs. The source is a woman younger than 30 with Graves disease.

This clonotype was detected only a few times. This chain uses TRBV6-2 or TRBV6-3 with TRBJ2-2, with TRBD2 identical over 8 bases. V lost 5 bases to trimming and J lost 3 bases; unmatched junction nucleotides: 14. CDR3 length: 18 amino acids. Germline loops: CDR1 MNHEY, CDR2 SVGEGT. CDR3 in DNA: TGTGCCAGCAGTAAGACTAGCGCGGGCCTACCGGACACCGGGGAGCTGTTTTTT. This gives the protein CASSKTSAGLPDTGELFF.

Ten or more counts support this clonotype. This chain links TRBV7-9 with TRBJ2-7; D not resolved. The CDR3 is made up of 15 amino acids. Trimming stripped 4 bases from V and 2 bases from J, with 15 bases between. Germline V gives CDR1 SEHNR, CDR2 FQNEAQ (reference sequence). DNA for the CDR3: TGTGCCAGCAGCTCGGTGGACGGATCCACCTACGAGCAGTACTTC. It encodes CASSSVDGSTYEQYF.

This clonotype came up many times. The chain combines TRBV15 with TRBJ1-4; no clear D. The CDR3 contains 12 residues. Trimming pared 8 bases from V and 6 bases from J, leaving 10 bases between. The V gene's germline CDR1 is LNHNV and CDR2 YYDKDF (reference sequence). CDR3: CATQKKDEKLFF. The CDR3 region has the DNA TGTGCCACCCAAAAAAAAGATGAAAAACTGTTTTTT. The whole variable domain, filled in from reference TRBV15 and TRBJ1-4, reads DAMVIQNPRYQVTQFGKPVTLSCSQTLNHNVMYWYQQKSSQAPKLLFHYYDKDFNNEADTPDNFQSRRPNTSFCFLDIRSPGLGDTAMYLCATQKKDEKLFFGSGTQLSVL.

This clonotype was seen ten or more times. J is TRBJ1-2 and V is TRBV6-2 or TRBV6-3, with unresolved D. With 5 bases removed from V and 3 bases from J, the gap between germline ends came to 19 bases. The length of the CDR3 is 16 residues. CDR1 and CDR2 (germline): MNHEY, SVGEGT. The CDR3 DNA sequence: TGTGCCAGCAGTCAATTTTCGGGCGTTTGGGACTATGGCTACACCTTC. This codes for CASSQFSGVWDYGYTF.

In this sample, this clonotype turned up a few times. The J gene is TRBJ1-2, the V gene TRBV20-1; D possibly corresponds to TRBD1 (5 bases). The CDR3 spans 17 residues. Deletions cut 0 bases from V and 4 bases from J, with 21 bases between. CDR1 and CDR2 from the germline V gene are DFQATT and SNEGSKA (reference sequence). DNA of the CDR3: TGCAGTGCTAGAGATCGACGAGGGGCAGAGCCAAGCTATGGCTACACCTTC. Its protein product is CSARDRRGAEPSYGYTF.